The following is a TCR beta chain sequence with its context. Constant-region reverse primers amplified full-length variable regions, followed by semi-nested Nested Universal Primer A PCR. MiXCR, run by TCRdb on the 5' RACE reads, gives a single entry per CDR3 protein. This table has under 65,000 distinct CDR3 sequences, less than 25% appearing once. Treg sorting used a CD4+CD25+CD127-/low gate. Germline values: CDR1 SGHVS, CDR2 FQNEAQ. CDR3 length: 15 residues. With 5 bases removed from V and 2 bases from J, the gap between germline ends came to 15 bases. The sample was tumor-infiltrating Tregs sorted from the breast tumor. The source is a female donor with breast cancer. The chain couples TRBV7-8 to TRBJ2-5; D is perhaps TRBD1 (6 bases). In nucleotides, the CDR3 is TGTGCCAGCAGCGTTACAGGGACGTTTCAAGAGACCCAGTACTTC. This gives the protein CASSVTGTFQETQYF. Full variable domain (missing parts from reference TRBV7-8 and TRBJ2-5): GAGVSQSPRYKVAKRGQDVALRCDPISGHVSLFWYQQALGQGPEFLTYFQNEAQLDKSGLPSDRFFAERPEGSVSTLKIQRTQQEDSAVYLCASSVTGTFQETQYFGPGTRLLVL.